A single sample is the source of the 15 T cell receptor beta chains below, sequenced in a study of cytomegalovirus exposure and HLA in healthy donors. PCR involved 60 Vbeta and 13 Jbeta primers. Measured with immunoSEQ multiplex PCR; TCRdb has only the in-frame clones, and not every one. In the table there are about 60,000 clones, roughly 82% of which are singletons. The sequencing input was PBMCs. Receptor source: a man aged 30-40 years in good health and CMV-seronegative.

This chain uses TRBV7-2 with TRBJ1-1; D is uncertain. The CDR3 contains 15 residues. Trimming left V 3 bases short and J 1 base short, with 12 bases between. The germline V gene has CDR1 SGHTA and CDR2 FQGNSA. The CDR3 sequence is CASSFLPGPNTEAFF. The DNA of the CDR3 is TGTGCCAGCAGCTTCCTCCCAGGCCCGAACACTGAAGCTTTCTTT.

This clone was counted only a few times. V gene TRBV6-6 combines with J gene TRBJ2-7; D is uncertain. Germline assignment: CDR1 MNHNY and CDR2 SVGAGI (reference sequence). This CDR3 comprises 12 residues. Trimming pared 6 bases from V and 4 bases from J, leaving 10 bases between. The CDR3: CASSPSEYEQYF. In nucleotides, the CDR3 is TGTGCCAGCAGCCCATCCGAGTACGAGCAGTACTTC.

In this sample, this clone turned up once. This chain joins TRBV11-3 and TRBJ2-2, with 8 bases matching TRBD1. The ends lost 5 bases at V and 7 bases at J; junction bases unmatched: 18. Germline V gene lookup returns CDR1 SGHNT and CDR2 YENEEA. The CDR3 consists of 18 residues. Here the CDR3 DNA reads TGTGCCAGCAGCCCCGGGACAGGCCTTGGCTTATTGGACGGGGAGCTGTTTTTT. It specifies CASSPGTGLGLLDGELFF. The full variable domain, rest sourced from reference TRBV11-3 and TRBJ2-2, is EAGVVQSPRYKIIEKKQPVAFWCNPISGHNTLYWYLQNLGQGPELLIRYENEEAVDDSQLPKDRFSAERLKGVDSTLKIQPAELGDSAVYLCASSPGTGLGLLDGELFFGEGSRLTVL.

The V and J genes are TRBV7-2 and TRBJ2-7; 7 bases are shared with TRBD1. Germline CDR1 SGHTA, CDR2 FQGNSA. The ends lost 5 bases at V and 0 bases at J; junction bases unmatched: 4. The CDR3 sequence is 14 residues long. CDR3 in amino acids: CASSPRQGSYEQYF. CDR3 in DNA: TGTGCCAGCAGCCCGCGACAGGGCTCCTACGAGCAGTACTTC.

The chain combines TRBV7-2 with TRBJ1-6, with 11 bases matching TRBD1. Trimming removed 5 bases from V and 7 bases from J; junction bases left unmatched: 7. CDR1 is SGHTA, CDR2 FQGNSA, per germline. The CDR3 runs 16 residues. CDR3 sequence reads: CASSVGTGGRNSPLHF. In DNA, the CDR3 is TGTGCCAGCAGCGTAGGGACAGGGGGTCGAAATTCACCCCTCCACTTT.

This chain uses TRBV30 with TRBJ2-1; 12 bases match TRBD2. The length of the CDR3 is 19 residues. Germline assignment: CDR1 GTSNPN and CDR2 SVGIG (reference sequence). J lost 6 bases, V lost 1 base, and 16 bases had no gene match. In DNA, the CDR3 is TGTGCCTGGAGTGGTGTGAGGACTAGCGGGATTTTTGGTCGCAATGAGCAGTTCTTC. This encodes CAWSGVRTSGIFGRNEQFF.

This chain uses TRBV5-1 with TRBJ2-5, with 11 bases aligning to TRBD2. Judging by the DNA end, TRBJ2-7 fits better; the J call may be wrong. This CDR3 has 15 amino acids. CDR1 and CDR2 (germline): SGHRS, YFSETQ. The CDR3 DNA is TGCGCCAGCAGCTTGGCCCTAGCGGGAGGTTCCGAGCAGTACTTC. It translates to CASSLALAGGSEQYF.

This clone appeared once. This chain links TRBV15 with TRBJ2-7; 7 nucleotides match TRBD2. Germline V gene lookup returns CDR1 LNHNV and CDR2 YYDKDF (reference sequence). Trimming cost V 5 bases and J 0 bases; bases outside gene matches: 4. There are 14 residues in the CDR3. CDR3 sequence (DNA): TGTGCCACCAGCGAAGCGGGAAGCTCCTACGAGCAGTACTTC. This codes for CATSEAGSSYEQYF.

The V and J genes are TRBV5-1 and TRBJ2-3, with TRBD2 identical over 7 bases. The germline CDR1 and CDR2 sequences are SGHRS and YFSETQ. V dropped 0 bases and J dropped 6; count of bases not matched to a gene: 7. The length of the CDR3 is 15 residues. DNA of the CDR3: TGCGCCAGCAGCTTGGCCGTGACTAGCTCGGATACGCAGTATTTT. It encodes CASSLAVTSSDTQYF.

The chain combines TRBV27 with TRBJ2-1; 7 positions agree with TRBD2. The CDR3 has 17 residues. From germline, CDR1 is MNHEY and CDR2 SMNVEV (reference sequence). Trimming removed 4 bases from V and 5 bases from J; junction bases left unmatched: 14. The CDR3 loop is CASSWNSGPTAHNEQFF. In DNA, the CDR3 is TGTGCCAGCAGTTGGAATAGCGGGCCCACAGCGCACAATGAGCAGTTCTTC.

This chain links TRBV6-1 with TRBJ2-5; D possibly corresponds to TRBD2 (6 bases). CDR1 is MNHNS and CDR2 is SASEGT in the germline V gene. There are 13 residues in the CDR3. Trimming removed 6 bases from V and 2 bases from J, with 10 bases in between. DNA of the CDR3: TGTGCCAGCAGCCTGAGCGGGCAAGAGACCCAGTACTTC. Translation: CASSLSGQETQYF.

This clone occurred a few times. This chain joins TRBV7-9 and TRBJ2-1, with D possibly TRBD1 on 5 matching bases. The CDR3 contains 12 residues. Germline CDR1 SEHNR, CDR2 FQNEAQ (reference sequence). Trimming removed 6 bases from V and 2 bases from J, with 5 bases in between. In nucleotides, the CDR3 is TGTGCCAGCAGGGGGCCCTACAATGAGCAGTTCTTC. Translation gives CASRGPYNEQFF.

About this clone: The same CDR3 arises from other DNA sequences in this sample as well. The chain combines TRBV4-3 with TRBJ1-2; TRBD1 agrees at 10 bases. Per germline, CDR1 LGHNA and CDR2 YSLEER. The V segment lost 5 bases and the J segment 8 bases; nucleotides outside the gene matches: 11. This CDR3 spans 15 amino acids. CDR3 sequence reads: CASSSSAGTGVGYTF. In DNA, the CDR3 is TGCGCCAGCAGCTCTTCGGCGGGGACAGGGGTCGGCTACACCTTC.

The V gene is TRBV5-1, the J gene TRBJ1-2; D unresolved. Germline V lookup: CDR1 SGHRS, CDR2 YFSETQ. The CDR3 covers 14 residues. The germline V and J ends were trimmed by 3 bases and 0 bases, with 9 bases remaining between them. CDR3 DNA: TGCGCCAGCAGCTCCGGGAACACTAACTATGGCTACACCTTC. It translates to CASSSGNTNYGYTF.

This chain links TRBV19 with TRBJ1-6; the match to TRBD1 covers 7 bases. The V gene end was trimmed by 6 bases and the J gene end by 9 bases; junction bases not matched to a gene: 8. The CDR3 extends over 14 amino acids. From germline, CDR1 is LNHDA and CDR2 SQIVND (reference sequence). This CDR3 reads CASRHDRESSPLHF. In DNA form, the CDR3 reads TGTGCCAGTAGGCACGACAGGGAATCTTCACCCCTCCACTTT.